This is a list of T cell receptor beta chains from one sample in a study of T-cell memory formation after mild COVID-19. TCRdb called the 5' RACE reads again in MiXCR, with one record for every CDR3 protein. The sample shows around 300,000 distinct CDR3 sequences, around 13% of them seen only once. The sequenced material came from PBMCs or a T cell subset sorted from them (not recorded which). All receptors come from a man aged 18 to 30 who had mild COVID-19 (a few samples of this study predate the infection). Cell type and time point are not known. CDR3s include the opening cysteine and the closing phenylalanine or tryptophan. Fields, in order: clone size, J gene, D gene, V gene, CDR3 protein, CDR3 DNA. D genes are given only for firm matches. Clone sizes are given selectively: once, few, many, or a class where the clone is expanded.

>many|TRBJ1-1|-|TRBV20-1
CSARDRRTNTEAFF
TGCAGTGCTAGAGATCGACGGACCAACACTGAAGCTTTCTTT
>-|TRBJ2-2|-|TRBV7-3
CASGRQGGDPGELFF
TGTGCCAGCGGGAGGCAGGGGGGGGACCCCGGGGAGCTGTTTTTT
>-|TRBJ2-3|TRBD2|TRBV20-1
CSSSGGRADTQYF
TGCAGTTCCAGCGGGGGCCGGGCAGATACGCAGTATTTT
>few|TRBJ2-5|-|TRBV7-9
CASSLSRSLLEETQYF
TGTGCCAGCAGCTTATCGCGGTCCCTGCTGGAAGAGACCCAGTACTTC
>-|TRBJ1-1|-|TRBV18
CASLRLLNTEAFF
TGTGCCAGTCTCAGGCTGTTGAACACTGAAGCTTTCTTT
>-|TRBJ2-5|-|TRBV11-2
CASRRAGAGETQYF
TGTGCCAGCAGGAGGGCGGGGGCAGGGGAGACCCAGTACTTC
>few|TRBJ1-1|-|TRBV5-1
CASSLDGIVGTEAFF
TGCGCCAGCAGCTTGGACGGGATAGTTGGCACTGAAGCTTTCTTT
>few|TRBJ1-4|-|TRBV2
CASSADRFNEKLFF
TGTGCCAGCAGCGCGGACAGATTTAATGAAAAACTGTTTTTT
>few|TRBJ2-7|TRBD1|TRBV9
CASSSGQDLPEQYF
TGTGCCAGCAGCTCCGGACAGGACCTACCCGAGCAGTACTTC
>-|TRBJ1-3|-|TRBV9
CASSVEHSRENTIYF
TGTGCCAGCAGCGTAGAGCATTCTCGGGAAAACACCATATATTTT
>-|TRBJ2-1|TRBD2|TRBV7-2
CASSSLAGGGYEQFF
TGTGCCAGCAGCTCTCTAGCGGGGGGGGGCTATGAGCAGTTCTTC
>many|TRBJ2-5|-|TRBV12-3/TRBV12-4
CASSWGRETQYF
TGTGCCAGCAGTTGGGGGAGGGAGACCCAGTACTTC
>many|TRBJ1-6|-|TRBV3-1
CASSQDRVGSPLHF
TGTGCCAGCAGCCAAGATAGGGTAGGATCACCCCTCCACTTT
>-|TRBJ1-1|-|TRBV4-1
CASNPSRGRGEAFF
TGCGCCAGCAACCCAAGCCGTGGTCGGGGTGAAGCTTTCTTT
>-|TRBJ2-2|TRBD1|TRBV6-2/TRBV6-3
CASSPQGAVTGELFF
TGTGCCAGCAGTCCCCAGGGGGCAGTAACCGGGGAGCTGTTTTTT
>many|TRBJ1-6|-|TRBV21-1
CASSKGQGNSPLHF
TGTGCCAGCAGCAAAGGACAGGGTAATTCACCCCTCCACTTT
>few|TRBJ2-7|-|TRBV20-1
CSAPRESYEQYF
TGCAGTGCTCCCCGGGAGTCCTACGAGCAGTACTTC
>many|TRBJ2-3|-|TRBV7-3
CASSLGRDTQYF
TGTGCCAGCAGCCTCGGACGGGATACGCAGTATTTT
>few|TRBJ1-3|-|TRBV29-1
CSVGRGTGNTIYF
TGCAGCGTTGGGCGGGGAACTGGAAACACCATATATTTT
>-|TRBJ1-4|-|TRBV7-9
CASSLMANEKLFF
TGTGCCAGCAGCTTGATGGCTAATGAAAAACTGTTTTTT
>-|TRBJ2-3|-|TRBV6-6
CASSATGSTDTQYF
TGTGCCAGCAGCGCCACAGGGAGCACAGATACGCAGTATTTT
>many|TRBJ1-2|-|TRBV7-2
CASSLALRGYGYTF
TGTGCCAGCAGCTTAGCTCTTCGCGGCTATGGCTACACCTTC
>-|TRBJ2-5|-|TRBV6-5
CASSYSGITQETQYF
TGTGCCAGCAGTTACTCGGGAATAACTCAAGAGACCCAGTACTTC
>-|TRBJ1-1|-|TRBV7-6
CASSLSEGGTEAFF
TGTGCCAGCAGCTTATCGGAGGGGGGAACTGAAGCTTTCTTT
>-|TRBJ2-3|TRBD2|TRBV20-1
CSARGAGGPRTDTQYF
TGCAGTGCTAGAGGGGCGGGGGGCCCCAGGACAGATACGCAGTATTTT
>many|TRBJ2-5|-|TRBV20-1
CSARGYSKQETQYF
TGCAGTGCTAGAGGATACTCGAAGCAAGAGACCCAGTACTTC
>few|TRBJ2-1|-|TRBV9
CASSVGGRSSYNEQFF
TGTGCCAGCAGCGTAGGTGGGAGAAGCTCCTACAATGAGCAGTTCTTC
>-|TRBJ1-2|-|TRBV4-1
CASSQLHGIGDIYGYTF
TGCGCCAGCAGCCAGCTACACGGCATTGGGGATATCTATGGCTACACCTTC
>-|TRBJ1-5|TRBD1|TRBV6-5
CASSGGTVNQPQHF
TGTGCCAGCAGTGGCGGGACAGTTAATCAGCCCCAGCATTTT
>-|TRBJ1-5|TRBD1|TRBV20-1
CSARAGYRGGNQPQHF
TGCAGTGCTAGAGCTGGATACAGGGGAGGCAATCAGCCCCAGCATTTT
>-|TRBJ1-5|TRBD1|TRBV19
CATSRGTGGTYNQPQHF
TGTGCCACCTCAAGGGGAACAGGGGGGACCTACAATCAGCCCCAGCATTTT
>-|TRBJ2-7|-|TRBV11-2
CASSFTADYEQYF
TGTGCCAGCAGCTTTACGGCTGACTACGAGCAGTACTTC
>once|TRBJ1-1|-|TRBV6-2/TRBV6-3
CASSYAGGAFF
TGTGCCAGCAGTTACGCCGGGGGAGCTTTCTTT